Listed below are T cell receptor beta chains from one sample, sequenced in a study of blood T cell repertoires in COVID-19. Method: immunoSEQ multiplex PCR; TCRdb's copy keeps in-frame clones and lacks some. The table lists some 240,000 clones, 80% of them singletons. Sequenced: peripheral blood. These TCRs come from a human donor in a cohort sampled during active COVID-19. Each CDR3 is given with its conserved first and last residue. A D gene is named only where the DNA matches it firmly. Size tells how often a clone was seen (once, few, many) or the class of an expanded clone, and some rows leave it out.

clone size: NA; D gene: NA; J gene: TRBJ2-3; V gene: TRBV19; CDR3 DNA: TGTGCCAGTAAAACAGGGTTCGGAGATACGCAGTATTTT; CDR3 protein: CASKTGFGDTQYF
clone size: NA; D gene: NA; J gene: TRBJ1-2; V gene: TRBV4-2; CDR3 DNA: TGTGCCAGCAGCCAAGGGAGGGGTAATTTTGGCTACACCTTC; CDR3 protein: CASSQGRGNFGYTF
clone size: many; D gene: NA; J gene: TRBJ2-7; V gene: TRBV18; CDR3 DNA: TGTGCCAGCTCACAGCGGCCCCCCTACGAGCAGTACTTC; CDR3 protein: CASSQRPPYEQYF
clone size: NA; D gene: NA; J gene: TRBJ1-5; V gene: TRBV7-2; CDR3 DNA: TGTGCCAGCAGCTTACTAGGATATAGCAATCAGCCCCAGCATTTT; CDR3 protein: CASSLLGYSNQPQHF
clone size: NA; D gene: TRBD2; J gene: TRBJ2-2; V gene: TRBV27; CDR3 DNA: TGTGCCAGCAGCCAGAGACTAGCGGGGTTGAACACCGGGGAGCTGTTTTTT; CDR3 protein: CASSQRLAGLNTGELFF
clone size: NA; D gene: TRBD1; J gene: TRBJ1-6; V gene: TRBV7-9; CDR3 DNA: TGTGCCAGCAGCTCCGGGACAGCGAGCTCCTATAATTCACCCCTCCACTTT; CDR3 protein: CASSSGTASSYNSPLHF
clone size: NA; D gene: NA; J gene: TRBJ2-6; V gene: TRBV30; CDR3 DNA: TGTGCCTGGGGGGGCGGAGGTTGGCCCCTCTCTGGGGCCAACGTCCTGACTTTC; CDR3 protein: CAWGGGGWPLSGANVLTF
clone size: many; D gene: NA; J gene: TRBJ1-2; V gene: TRBV24-1; CDR3 DNA: TGTGCCACCAGTGATTTGACGGGTGGCTACACCTTC; CDR3 protein: CATSDLTGGYTF
clone size: NA; D gene: NA; J gene: TRBJ2-7; V gene: TRBV5-1; CDR3 DNA: TGCGCCAGCAGCTTGGGAAATTCGTACAGGGGAGGCATCGAGCAGTACTTC; CDR3 protein: CASSLGNSYRGGIEQYF
clone size: NA; D gene: NA; J gene: TRBJ1-1; V gene: TRBV29-1; CDR3 DNA: TGCAGCGTCGGAGGAGAAGCTTTCTTT; CDR3 protein: CSVGGEAFF
clone size: NA; D gene: NA; J gene: TRBJ2-3; V gene: TRBV27; CDR3 DNA: TGTGCCAGCAGCCGCCCGAGAGATACGCAGTATTTT; CDR3 protein: CASSRPRDTQYF
clone size: NA; D gene: TRBD2; J gene: TRBJ2-1; V gene: TRBV28; CDR3 DNA: TGTGCCAGCAGCCCCGTAGCGGGAGTAAAGTACAATGAGCAGTTCTTC; CDR3 protein: CASSPVAGVKYNEQFF
clone size: NA; D gene: NA; J gene: TRBJ2-1; V gene: TRBV14; CDR3 DNA: TGTGCCAGCAGCCACTCGGGACTCCTCAATGAGCAGTTCTTC; CDR3 protein: CASSHSGLLNEQFF
clone size: NA; D gene: TRBD2; J gene: TRBJ2-1; V gene: TRBV10-3; CDR3 DNA: TGTGCCATCAGTGAGGTCCAGCGGGAAAGGGATGAGCAGTTCTTC; CDR3 protein: CAISEVQRERDEQFF
clone size: NA; D gene: TRBD2; J gene: TRBJ2-5; V gene: TRBV5-6; CDR3 DNA: TGTGCCAGCAGCTTGGTGTCTAGCGGGCGTCAAGAGACCCAGTACTTC; CDR3 protein: CASSLVSSGRQETQYF
clone size: NA; D gene: NA; J gene: TRBJ1-2; V gene: TRBV28; CDR3 DNA: TGTGCCAGCAGTCCGCGGGGGGCCAGGGCCTATGGCTACACCTTC; CDR3 protein: CASSPRGARAYGYTF
clone size: NA; D gene: TRBD1; J gene: TRBJ1-3; V gene: TRBV13; CDR3 DNA: TGTGCCAGCAGCTCGCCTCGGGACAGAGAAAACACCATATATTTT; CDR3 protein: CASSSPRDRENTIYF
clone size: NA; D gene: NA; J gene: TRBJ1-1; V gene: TRBV13; CDR3 DNA: TGTGCCAGCAGCTTAGGCTGGGGCGGTTTGAACACTGAAGCTTTCTTT; CDR3 protein: CASSLGWGGLNTEAFF
clone size: NA; D gene: NA; J gene: TRBJ2-7; V gene: TRBV19; CDR3 DNA: TGTGCCAGTAGTATTCGTCAGGGATCCTACGAGCAGTACTTC; CDR3 protein: CASSIRQGSYEQYF
clone size: NA; D gene: NA; J gene: TRBJ1-5; V gene: TRBV9; CDR3 DNA: TGTGCCAGCAGCGTAGGGCAGTTCAATCAGCCCCAGCATTTT; CDR3 protein: CASSVGQFNQPQHF
clone size: NA; D gene: NA; J gene: TRBJ2-3; V gene: TRBV6-1; CDR3 DNA: TGTGCCAGCAGTGAAGAAATAGCTTCTAGCACAGATACGCAGTATTTT; CDR3 protein: CASSEEIASSTDTQYF
clone size: NA; D gene: TRBD2; J gene: TRBJ2-2; V gene: TRBV19; CDR3 DNA: TGTGCCAGTAGTAGGGCGGGAGCGGGCACCGGGGAGCTGTTTTTT; CDR3 protein: CASSRAGAGTGELFF